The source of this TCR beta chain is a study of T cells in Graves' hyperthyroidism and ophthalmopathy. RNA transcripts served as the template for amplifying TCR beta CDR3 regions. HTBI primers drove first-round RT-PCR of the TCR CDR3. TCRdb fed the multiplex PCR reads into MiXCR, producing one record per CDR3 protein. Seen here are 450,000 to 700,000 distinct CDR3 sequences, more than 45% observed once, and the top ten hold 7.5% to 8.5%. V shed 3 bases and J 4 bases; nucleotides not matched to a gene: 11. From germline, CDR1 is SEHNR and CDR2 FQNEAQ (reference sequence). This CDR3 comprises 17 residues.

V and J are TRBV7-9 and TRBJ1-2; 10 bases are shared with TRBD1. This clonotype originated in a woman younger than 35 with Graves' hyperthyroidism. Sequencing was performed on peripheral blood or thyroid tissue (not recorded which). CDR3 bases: TGTGCCAGCAGCTTGGGTGTGGACAGGGGGAGAGGCTATGGCTACACCTTC. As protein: CASSLGVDRGRGYGYTF.